The 12 T cell receptor beta chains in this list originate from one sample, sequenced in a study of PD-1 blockade in classical Hodgkin lymphoma. Each and every patient relapsed after autologous stem cell transplantation, and patients got differing brentuximab vedotin exposure. Here immunoSEQ multiplex PCR was the method, and the copy in TCRdb shows in-frame clones only, minus some. Among roughly 14,000 clones listed, approximately 60% were seen once. The sample was peripheral blood mononuclear cells (PBMCs), taken at baseline. Receptors were obtained from a human donor with classical Hodgkin lymphoma.

V gene TRBV7-9 combines with J gene TRBJ2-7; D not certain. CDR1 is SEHNR, CDR2 FQNEAQ, per germline (reference sequence). V was pared by 5 bases and J by 2 bases, with 10 bases between. This CDR3 has 13 amino acids. This CDR3 is CASSHAVTYEQYF. The CDR3 nucleotides are TGTGCCAGCAGCCACGCCGTGACCTACGAGCAGTACTTC.

The chain employs TRBV5-6 and TRBJ2-1, with TRBD2 identical over 7 bases. Germline V gene lookup returns CDR1 SGHDT and CDR2 YYEEEE. V trimming: 5 bases; J trimming: 2 bases; junction bases outside the gene matches: 4. This CDR3 region has 14 residues. In nucleotides, the CDR3 is TGTGCCAGCAGATCGGGAGGCCCCTACAATGAGCAGTTCTTC. Amino acid sequence: CASRSGGPYNEQFF.

The V call is TRBV7-8, the J call TRBJ1-1; D is undetermined. Germline V gene sequence: CDR1 SGHVS, CDR2 FQNEAQ. Trimming pared 1 base from V and 2 bases from J, leaving 5 bases between. This CDR3 is built from 13 residues. Written as DNA, the CDR3 is TGTGCCAGCAGCTTAGAGGTCAACACTGAAGCTTTCTTT. Residues: CASSLEVNTEAFF.

The rearrangement joins TRBV27 to TRBJ1-5, with D possibly being TRBD1 (5 bases). CDR1 is MNHEY and CDR2 is SMNVEV in the germline V gene (reference sequence). The CDR3 is 12 residues long. The germline V and J ends were trimmed by 6 bases and 7 bases, with 10 bases remaining between them. The CDR3 bases are TGTGCCAGCAGCACGGGGCCCCAGCCCCAGCATTTT. This encodes CASSTGPQPQHF.

The chain couples TRBV6-4 to TRBJ2-3; TRBD2 matches 9 bases. CDR3 length: 14 amino acids. Germline CDR1 and CDR2: MRHNA and SNTAGT. The trim removed 6 bases at V and 0 bases at J, leaving 1 base unmatched. The CDR3 loop is CASRTSGSTDTQYF. In nucleotides, the CDR3 is TGTGCCAGCAGGACTAGCGGTAGCACAGATACGCAGTATTTT.

This clone has only a few counts. The gene calls are TRBV28 and TRBJ2-7, with 8 bases aligning to TRBD2. The CDR3 has 15 amino acids. Per the germline V gene, CDR1 is MDHEN and CDR2 is SYDVKM. The V and J ends lost 1 base and 2 bases, in that order; junction bases with no gene match: 4. The chain's CDR3 is CASSLYSGNPYEQYF. The DNA for the CDR3 is TGTGCCAGCAGTTTATATAGCGGGAACCCCTACGAGCAGTACTTC.

The chain couples TRBV2 to TRBJ1-2; 7 nucleotides line up with TRBD1. The CDR3 totals 13 residues. The junction had 5 bases not matched to a gene; V was cut back by 3 bases and J by 7 bases. Germline V gene lookup returns CDR1 SNHLY and CDR2 FYNNEI. CDR3 nucleotide sequence: TGTGCCAGCAGTGAGGGGGACAGATGTGGCTACACCTTC. It codes for CASSEGDRCGYTF.

V is TRBV30 and J is TRBJ1-5, with 8 bases that match TRBD1. Looked up from germline, CDR1 is GTSNPN and CDR2 is SVGIG (reference sequence). CDR3 length equals 14 residues. Unmatched junction bases numbered 8, after V lost 3 bases and J lost 7 bases. This chain's CDR3 is CAWRGQGLRQPQHF. The CDR3 DNA sequence: TGTGCCTGGAGAGGACAGGGCCTAAGACAGCCCCAGCATTTT.

The chain combines TRBV28 with TRBJ1-3, with D perhaps matching TRBD1 (6 bases). V was clipped by 4 bases and J by 1 base, with 17 bases between them. Germline lookup yields CDR1 MDHEN and CDR2 SYDVKM. This CDR3 contains 17 residues. The CDR3 protein is CASSWMYARGSGNTIYF. Written as DNA, the CDR3 is TGTGCCAGCAGTTGGATGTATGCCAGGGGTTCTGGAAACACCATATATTTT.

As to this clone: Within the sample, other DNA sequences also encode this same CDR3. The chain is built from TRBV7-9 and TRBJ1-1, with unresolved D. The ends were cut back, 0 bases at V and 5 bases at J, with 10 bases in the middle. The V gene's germline CDR1 is SEHNR and CDR2 FQNEAQ (reference sequence). CDR3 length: 14 residues. The CDR3 sequence is CASSLADSPTEAFF. The CDR3 bases are TGTGCCAGCAGCTTAGCGGACTCTCCGACTGAAGCTTTCTTT.

This clone appeared once. V and J are TRBV29-1 and TRBJ2-1; 10 bases match TRBD2. The CDR3 sequence is 16 residues long. V shed 5 bases, J shed 7 bases, and the junction held 14 bases outside the gene matches. Germline-derived CDR1 and CDR2 are SQVTM and ANQGSEA. In nucleotides, the CDR3 is TGCAGCGTTCGAATGCCCCGAGCGGGAGGGCGAAATGAGCAGTTCTTC. Amino acids: CSVRMPRAGGRNEQFF.

This clone was detected only a few times. The gene calls are TRBV5-1 and TRBJ2-3; D not resolved. The V and J ends lost 4 bases and 2 bases respectively, with 11 bases between them. The germline V gene has CDR1 SGHRS and CDR2 YFSETQ. CDR3 length equals 14 residues. CDR3 protein: CASSPGKTTDTQYF. For the CDR3, the DNA is TGCGCCAGCAGCCCAGGAAAGACCACAGATACGCAGTATTTT.